The rows below give T cell receptor beta chains drawn from one sample of a study of identical twins. A single record per CDR3 protein comes from TCRdb applying MiXCR to the 5' RACE reads. In the table there are about 890,000 distinct CDR3 sequences, about 12% of which are singletons. This sample was shared with a second study, whose subject was yellow fever vaccine responses in identical twins.

The sample taken for sequencing was PBMCs. These receptors were obtained from a woman in her late teens or twenties in good health. Each CDR3 is given with its conserved first and last residue. A D gene is named only where the DNA matches it firmly. Some rows mark clone size as missing; the rest say once, few, many or name a class of expanded clone.

j_call | d_call | clone_size | v_call | cdr3_nt | cdr3_aa
TRBJ2-2 | TRBD2 | . | TRBV11-1 | TGTGCCAGCAGCCCCCGGGGTAGCGGGGCGGCGAACACCGGGGAGCTGTTTTTT | CASSPRGSGAANTGELFF
TRBJ2-5 | TRBD1 | few | TRBV28 | TGTGCCAGCAGCCCATTGGACAGGGGGTCACCAGAGACCCAGTACTTC | CASSPLDRGSPETQYF
TRBJ2-1 | . | . | TRBV5-1 | TGCGCCAGCAGTCTAGACCTCGGGTACAGTGAGCAGTTCTTC | CASSLDLGYSEQFF
TRBJ2-1 | . | few | TRBV7-9 | TGTGCCAGCAGCGACGCGCAGACCTTTTTCAATGAGCAGTTCTTC | CASSDAQTFFNEQFF
TRBJ2-5 | TRBD2 | . | TRBV6-5 | TGTGCCAGCAGTGTACTAGCGGGAGGGGGCAGAGAAGAGACCCAGTACTTC | CASSVLAGGGREETQYF
TRBJ1-3 | . | few | TRBV28 | TGTGCCAGCAGTTTAGGAGGGGCGGCTGGAAACACCATATATTTT | CASSLGGAAGNTIYF
TRBJ1-4 | TRBD1 | few | TRBV7-6 | TGTGCCAGCAGCTCAACAGGGGCTCGGGACGAAAAACTGTTTTTT | CASSSTGARDEKLFF
TRBJ2-2 | TRBD2 | few | TRBV20-1 | TGCAGTGCCACTAGCGGGAGAGGCAACACCGGGGAGCTGTTTTTT | CSATSGRGNTGELFF
TRBJ2-1 | TRBD1 | few | TRBV2 | TGTGCCACCTGGCGGCCGCTGGACAGGGAAAACAATGAGCAGTTCTTC | CATWRPLDRENNEQFF
TRBJ1-1 | TRBD1 | many | TRBV15 | TGTGCCACCAGCCGGGACAGGAACCTGAACACTGAAGCTTTCTTT | CATSRDRNLNTEAFF
TRBJ2-3 | . | few | TRBV5-1 | TGCGCCAGCAGCCCCCTCGGAGGGGAGATGGATACGCAGTATTTT | CASSPLGGEMDTQYF
TRBJ2-2 | TRBD2 | . | TRBV29-1 | TGCAGCGCCAACAAAGGACTAGCGGCCCCATGGGACACCGGGGAGCTGTTTTTT | CSANKGLAAPWDTGELFF
TRBJ2-1 | TRBD2 | . | TRBV3-1 | TGTGCCAGCAGCCCAACGCCTAGCGGCCTGACAAATGAGCAGTTCTTC | CASSPTPSGLTNEQFF
TRBJ2-4 | . | many | TRBV12-3/TRBV12-4 | TGTGCCAGCACCCGGGGGAGGGCCAAAAACATTCAGTACTTC | CASTRGRAKNIQYF
TRBJ2-7 | TRBD1 | few | TRBV20-1 | TGCAGTGCTAGCCCCGGAACCAACCGGGACAGGGTCTACGAGCAGTACTTC | CSASPGTNRDRVYEQYF
TRBJ2-3 | . | . | TRBV11-2 | TGTGCCAGCAGAAACCGGGCTGCAGATACGCAGTATTTT | CASRNRAADTQYF
TRBJ2-3 | TRBD1 | few | TRBV4-1 | TGCGCCAGCAGCCACCCGGACAGGCAAGATACGCAGTATTTT | CASSHPDRQDTQYF
TRBJ1-5 | . | few | TRBV12-3/TRBV12-4 | TGTGCCAGCAGTCCCGCAGGGCAGTATAGCAATCAGCCCCAGCATTTT | CASSPAGQYSNQPQHF